This T cell receptor (beta chain) was sequenced in a study of blood T cell repertoires in COVID-19. Study-level information: Samples representing acute and convalescent COVID-19 were sourced from the United States, Italy and Spain. PBMCs, B-cell-depleted T cells, or T cells provided the cDNA or gDNA that made up the material.

V was shortened by 5 bases and J by 10 bases, with 12 bases between the two germline ends. The length of the CDR3 is 11 residues. Germline V gene data show CDR1 as SQVTM and CDR2 as ANQGSEA. Only in-frame clones appear in the TCRdb table, and some are missing; sequencing was by immunoSEQ multiplex PCR. This sample yields around 470,000 clones, of which about 88% are seen a single time; over 0.7% belongs to the top ten. The sequence derives from a man in his late teens or twenties with COVID-19, enrolled during active disease. Source material: peripheral blood. The genes are TRBV29-1 and TRBJ2-1; tentatively, D is TRBD1 (6 bases). CDR3 DNA sequence: TGCAGCGTTACCCCGGACAGAGAGCAGTTCTTC. Translation gives CSVTPDREQFF.